A single sample gave rise to the 15 T cell receptor beta chains below, sequenced in a study of CD8 T cells in ankylosing spondylitis. TCRdb redid the calling of the 5' RACE reads with MiXCR, one entry per CDR3 protein. The sample holds approximately 260,000 distinct CDR3 sequences, 8.6% seen once. Sample: blood, either unsorted or a sorted T cell fraction (not recorded which). The receptors shown here come from a male donor with ankylosing spondylitis or in good health (not recorded which).

This clonotype has a handful of counts. The V call is TRBV20-1, the J call TRBJ1-1; D is perhaps TRBD1 (5 bases). Looked up from germline, CDR1 is DFQATT and CDR2 is SNEGSKA (reference sequence). V gave up 2 bases and J gave up 7 bases, with 11 bases separating them. The CDR3 loop spans 12 amino acids. CDR3 in DNA: TGCAGTGCTAGATTGGGGCAGCGTGAAGCTTTCTTT. It translates to CSARLGQREAFF.

This clonotype was detected ten times or more. This chain connects TRBV5-1 to TRBJ2-2; tentatively, D is TRBD1 (6 bases). CDR1 and CDR2 (germline): SGHRS, YFSETQ. V shed 2 bases and J shed 3 bases, with 17 bases lying between them. This CDR3 spans 17 amino acids. The chain's CDR3 is CASSFVGATEYTGELFF. The CDR3 DNA reads as TGCGCCAGCAGCTTTGTGGGGGCTACAGAATACACCGGGGAGCTGTTTTTT.

As for this clonotype: A clone one base away is much larger, so this may be a read error. The genes are TRBV5-5 and TRBJ2-3, with D perhaps TRBD1 (5 bases). CDR1 is SGHKS and CDR2 is YYEKEE in the germline V gene (reference sequence). The CDR3 is made up of 15 amino acids. The DNA of the CDR3 is TGTGCCGGCAGCTTGGAAGGGGATTACACAGATACGCAGTATTTT. Its translation: CAGSLEGDYTDTQYF. Drawing the rest from reference TRBV5-5 and TRBJ2-3, the complete variable domain is DAGVTQSPTHLIKTRGQQVTLRCSPISGHKSVSWYQQVLGQGPQFIFQYYEKEERGRGNFPDRFSARQFPNYSSELNVNALLLGDSALYLCAGSLEGDYTDTQYFGPGTRLTVL.

Many counts were recorded for this clonotype. The chain combines TRBV4-3 with TRBJ2-1; 12 bases line up with TRBD1. This CDR3 comprises 16 residues. V trimming: 2 bases; J trimming: 10 bases; junction bases outside the gene matches: 9. From germline, CDR1 is LGHNA and CDR2 YSLEER. CDR3 sequence (DNA): TGCGCCAGCAGCCAAAACCCGGGACAGGGGGCAGGGGAGCAGTTCTTC. It translates to CASSQNPGQGAGEQFF.

This clonotype was detected many times. The CDR3 reads CASTTPGQNNSPLHF. CDR3 sequence (DNA): TGTGCCAGCACCACCCCGGGACAAAATAATTCACCCCTCCACTTT. This sequence joins TRBV27 and TRBJ1-6; the D gene is possibly TRBD1 (6 bases). The CDR3 has 15 amino acids. From germline, CDR1 is MNHEY and CDR2 SMNVEV (reference sequence). The V end lost 7 bases, the J end lost 5 bases, and 15 bases lay between the germline ends.

This clonotype was picked up many times. The genes are TRBV5-1 and TRBJ2-5, with 9 bases lining up with TRBD1. CDR1 is SGHRS and CDR2 is YFSETQ in the germline V gene. The CDR3 spans 15 residues. V lost 0 bases, J lost 3 bases, and 3 bases stayed unmatched. This chain's CDR3 is CASSLAGQGEETQYF. DNA of the CDR3: TGCGCCAGCAGCTTGGCGGGACAGGGTGAAGAGACCCAGTACTTC. The variable domain in full, completed from reference TRBV5-1 and TRBJ2-5, reads KAGVTQTPRYLIKTRGQQVTLSCSPISGHRSVSWYQQTPGQGLQFLFEYFSETQRNKGNFPGRFSGRQFSNSRSEMNVSTLELGDSALYLCASSLAGQGEETQYFGPGTRLLVL.

This clonotype was seen ten or more times. The CDR3: CASSLGGASNTEAFF. The CDR3 nucleotides are TGTGCCAGCAGCTTAGGTGGGGCTTCGAACACTGAAGCTTTCTTT. The chain carries TRBV7-2 and TRBJ1-1, with D possibly being TRBD1 (5 bases). Germline loops: CDR1 SGHTA, CDR2 FQGNSA. The V gene lost 1 base and the J gene lost 1 base, with 10 bases spanning the gap. This CDR3 region has 15 residues.

With regard to this clonotype: A read error may explain this, as a much larger clone is one base away. V and J are TRBV5-6 and TRBJ1-5; D may be TRBD1 (5 bases). CDR3 length: 19 residues. Germline V gene sequence: CDR1 SGHDT, CDR2 YYEEEE. V lost 4 bases and J lost 0, with 23 bases in between. CDR3 DNA: TGTGCCAGCAGCGAACGTGGTTGGGGACTGGAAAATAGCAATCAGCCCCAGCATTTT. Amino acid sequence: CASSERGWGLENSNQPQHF.

This clonotype was seen repeatedly, ten times or more. The chain uses TRBV10-3 and TRBJ2-3; D call uncertain. The CDR3 runs to 14 residues. The ends were cut back, 10 bases at V and 4 bases at J, with 18 bases in the middle. The germline gives CDR1 ENHRY, CDR2 SYGVKD. This CDR3 is CATGEAAVSDTQYF. CDR3 nucleotide sequence: TGTGCCACGGGCGAGGCCGCCGTTTCAGATACGCAGTATTTT.

This clonotype came up many times. The chain is built from TRBV20-1 and TRBJ2-3, with D possibly called TRBD1 or TRBD2 (7 bases each). V was trimmed by 0 bases and J by 6 bases, leaving 19 bases between them. The CDR3 contains 16 residues. Germline CDR1 DFQATT, CDR2 SNEGSKA (reference sequence). The CDR3 region is CSARDLETGRGDTQYF. In DNA form, the CDR3 reads TGCAGTGCTAGAGATCTCGAGACAGGGCGGGGGGATACGCAGTATTTT.

As concerns this clonotype: This may be a read error, as it is one base from a much larger clone. This sequence joins TRBV20-1 and TRBJ1-2; D not resolved. The CDR3 covers 13 residues. Germline assignment: CDR1 DFQATT and CDR2 SNEGSKA (reference sequence). CDR3 nucleotide sequence: TGCAGTGCTAGAGAAAGCCGCAACTATGGCTGCACCTTC. Translating gives CSARESRNYGCTF.

This clonotype was counted ten times or more. V is TRBV4-1 and J is TRBJ2-1, with no clear D. Trimming took off 4 bases at V and 10 bases at J, with 14 bases between the two ends. CDR1 and CDR2 (germline): MGHRA, YSYEKL. CDR3 length equals 13 residues. The DNA for the CDR3 is TGCGCCAGCAGCCTGGCGGAGTTACGGGAGCAGTTCTTC. It encodes CASSLAELREQFF.

This clonotype was counted many times. The chain combines TRBV10-3 with TRBJ1-1; D uncertain. Germline assignment: CDR1 ENHRY and CDR2 SYGVKD. Trimming shortened V by 7 bases and J by 2 bases, and 11 bases separated the two germline ends. The CDR3 runs 13 residues. In DNA form, the CDR3 reads TGTGCCATCAATCGGGATCTCAACACTGAAGCTTTCTTT. Translated: CAINRDLNTEAFF.

The table lists this clonotype with a few counts. The J gene is TRBJ2-3, the V gene TRBV7-3; 8 bases match TRBD2. This CDR3 has 15 residues. V dropped 2 bases and J dropped 5; count of bases not matched to a gene: 6. From germline, CDR1 is SGHTA and CDR2 FQGTGA. The CDR3 protein is CASSLGLREEDTQYF. The DNA of the CDR3 is TGTGCCAGCAGCTTAGGGTTGCGGGAGGAAGATACGCAGTATTTT.

This clonotype has at least ten counts. The CDR3 DNA is TGTGCCACCAGTGACATGGACAGCTATGGCTACACCTTC. It specifies CATSDMDSYGYTF. The rearrangement joins TRBV24-1 to TRBJ1-2; D perhaps matches TRBD1 (6 bases). Germline V gene sequence: CDR1 KGHDR, CDR2 SFDVKD. The CDR3 sequence is 13 residues long. V lost 4 bases to trimming and J lost 4 bases, with 9 bases between them.